The present entry profiles one TCR beta chain with its context. This sample stems from a study of blood T cell repertoires in COVID-19. The CDR3 sequence is 14 residues long. The V gene's germline CDR1 is GTSNPN and CDR2 SVGIG (reference sequence). V was pared by 1 base and J by 1 base, with 8 bases between. Assay used: immunoSEQ multiplex PCR; TCRdb lists only in-frame clones, some missing. The sample carries 210,000 or so clones, under 90% recorded once. The chain links TRBV30 to TRBJ2-1; no reliable D call. This TCR derives from a woman aged 45-59 years who had been exposed to COVID-19. The sequenced sample consisted of PBMCs or T cells enriched from blood (not recorded which). The CDR3 reads CAWSALGSYNEQFF. The CDR3 DNA follows: TGTGCCTGGAGTGCCCTAGGATCCTACAATGAGCAGTTCTTC.